A single sample gave rise to the 30 T cell receptor beta chains below, sequenced in a study of cytomegalovirus exposure and HLA in healthy donors. Primers included in the PCR were 60 Vbeta and 13 Jbeta primers. TCRdb's table, derived via immunoSEQ multiplex PCR, lists solely in-frame clones and lacks some. The repertoire holds some 200,000 clones, 65% to 85% seen once, with nearly 3% in the top ten. The sequencing input was PBMCs. The source of these receptors is a woman in her twenties or thirties in good health and CMV-seronegative.

The chain links TRBV7-6 to TRBJ1-4; the match to TRBD1 covers 7 bases. The CDR3 contains 13 residues. CDR1 is SGHVS and CDR2 is FNYEAQ in the germline V gene. The ends lost 10 bases at V and 4 bases at J; junction bases unmatched: 6. The CDR3 DNA is TGTGCCACCCCAGGGGGAATTAATGAAAAACTGTTTTTT. Its protein is CATPGGINEKLFF.

The DNA for the CDR3 is TGTGCCAGCAGTGCCGGGACAGGGGTAATGGAGACCCAGTACTTC. Amino acid sequence: CASSAGTGVMETQYF. This chain links TRBV7-9 with TRBJ2-5; the match to TRBD1 covers 10 bases. Germline CDR1 and CDR2: SEHNR and FQNEAQ (reference sequence). The CDR3 has 15 residues. With 6 bases clipped from V and 5 bases from J, the junction kept 9 bases outside the gene matches. Full variable domain (missing parts from reference TRBV7-9 and TRBJ2-5): DTGVSQNPRHKITKRGQNVTFRCDPISEHNRLYWYRQTLGQGPEFLTYFQNEAQLEKSRLLSDRFSAERPKGSFSTLEIQRTEQGDSAMYLCASSAGTGVMETQYFGPGTRLLVL.

This clone was counted a single time. The V call is TRBV19, the J call TRBJ1-1, with D unclear. Germline CDR1 and CDR2: LNHDA and SQIVND (reference sequence). This CDR3 is built from 13 residues. V dropped 7 bases and J dropped 5 bases, with 14 bases sitting between them. As DNA, the CDR3 is TGTGCCAGTAAAGAAGACCCGGGGACTGAAGCTTTCTTT. Translation gives CASKEDPGTEAFF. The variable domain in full, completed from reference TRBV19 and TRBJ1-1, reads DGGITQSPKYLFRKEGQNVTLSCEQNLNHDAMYWYRQDPGQGLRLIYYSQIVNDFQKGDIAEGYSVSREKKESFPLTVTSAQKNPTAFYLCASKEDPGTEAFFGQGTRLTVV.

The chain links TRBV2 to TRBJ2-3; no clear D gene. Per the germline V gene, CDR1 is SNHLY and CDR2 is FYNNEI. The CDR3 has 12 amino acids. The V and J ends lost 2 bases and 4 bases respectively, with 4 bases between them. In DNA, the CDR3 is TGTGCCAGCAGTGAAACGGCAGATACGCAGTATTTT. This encodes CASSETADTQYF.

This clone was seen a handful of times. The V and J genes are TRBV27 and TRBJ2-1; D may be TRBD2 (6 bases). Trimming took 0 bases from V and 6 from J, leaving 18 bases between them. The CDR3 contains 17 residues. Per the germline V gene, CDR1 is MNHEY and CDR2 is SMNVEV (reference sequence). Here the CDR3 DNA reads TGTGCCAGCAGTTTATCGTTGGGGGACTGGGGACCCAATGAGCAGTTCTTC. This gives the protein CASSLSLGDWGPNEQFF.

This clone showed up just once. The chain links TRBV13 to TRBJ2-1; tentative D call: TRBD2 (7 bases). The CDR3 is made up of 14 amino acids. Germline V CDR1 and CDR2: PRHDT, FYEKMQ (reference sequence). Trimming pared 5 bases from V and 4 bases from J, leaving 12 bases between. DNA of the CDR3: TGTGCCAGCAGCCGGGGGGCCACGTACAATGAGCAGTTCTTC. The encoded protein is CASSRGATYNEQFF.

This clone came up a few times. The rearrangement joins TRBV28 to TRBJ2-5; 8 bases are a match to TRBD2. V dropped 6 bases and J dropped 3; count of bases not matched to a gene: 6. The CDR3 contains 14 residues. CDR1 is MDHEN, CDR2 SYDVKM, per germline. The CDR3: CASSTPGLEETQYF. CDR3 nucleotides: TGTGCCAGCAGCACACCGGGACTAGAAGAGACCCAGTACTTC. The full variable domain, completed using reference TRBV28 and TRBJ2-5, is DVKVTQSSRYLVKRTGEKVFLECVQDMDHENMFWYRQDPGLGLRLIYFSYDVKMKEKGDIPEGYSVSREKKERFSLILESASTNQTSMYLCASSTPGLEETQYFGPGTRLLVL.

The J gene is TRBJ2-2, the V gene TRBV19, with TRBD2 identical over 7 bases. The germline CDR1 and CDR2 sequences are LNHDA and SQIVND (reference sequence). The trim removed 6 bases at V and 5 bases at J, leaving 9 bases unmatched. CDR3 length equals 15 residues. CDR3: CASRGTAGGTGELFF. CDR3 bases: TGTGCCAGTAGGGGGACGGCCGGGGGGACCGGGGAGCTGTTTTTT.

The gene calls are TRBV7-9 and TRBJ1-1, with unresolved D. Trimming left V 1 base short and J 5 bases short, with 14 bases between. CDR1 and CDR2 (germline): SEHNR, FQNEAQ (reference sequence). The CDR3 contains 15 residues. CDR3 sequence: CASSLVSGRNTEAFF. In DNA, the CDR3 is TGTGCCAGCAGCTTAGTCTCGGGAAGGAATACTGAAGCTTTCTTT. The complete variable domain, with remaining parts taken from reference TRBV7-9 and TRBJ1-1, reads DTGVSQNPRHKITKRGQNVTFRCDPISEHNRLYWYRQTLGQGPEFLTYFQNEAQLEKSRLLSDRFSAERPKGSFSTLEIQRTEQGDSAMYLCASSLVSGRNTEAFFGQGTRLTVV.

This clone was recorded only once. V gene TRBV5-5 combines with J gene TRBJ1-3; no clear D. Germline V gene lookup returns CDR1 SGHKS and CDR2 YYEKEE (reference sequence). V was pared by 2 bases and J by 2 bases, with 8 bases between. This CDR3 is built from 14 residues. CDR3 residues: CASSFGGPGNTIYF. The CDR3 nucleotides read TGTGCCAGCAGCTTTGGAGGGCCTGGAAACACCATATATTTT.

This sequence joins TRBV7-8 and TRBJ1-4, with TRBD1 as a possible D gene (5 bases). Per germline, CDR1 SGHVS and CDR2 FQNEAQ. The CDR3 sequence is 15 residues long. V lost 0 bases and J lost 3, with 8 bases in between. CDR3 sequence (DNA): TGTGCCAGCAGCTTAGCACAGGTTCCTAATGAAAAACTGTTTTTT. Translating gives CASSLAQVPNEKLFF.

The rearrangement links TRBV6-6 to TRBJ1-1; TRBD1 aligns across 9 bases. Germline CDR1 MNHNY, CDR2 SVGAGI (reference sequence). The CDR3 is made up of 15 amino acids. Unmatched junction bases numbered 10, after V lost 6 bases and J lost 5 bases. CDR3 nucleotide sequence: TGTGCCAGCAGCACAACAGGGGGCGGGGGGACTGAAGCTTTCTTT. Amino acids: CASSTTGGGGTEAFF.

The rearrangement joins TRBV27 to TRBJ1-1; tentatively, D is TRBD1 (5 bases). Trimming shortened V by 2 bases and J by 5 bases, and 12 bases separated the two germline ends. The CDR3 runs to 14 residues. The germline gives CDR1 MNHEY, CDR2 SMNVEV (reference sequence). The CDR3, as DNA: TGTGCCAGCAGTTTAAGTGGGGGGGGGACTGAAGCTTTCTTT. It encodes CASSLSGGGTEAFF.

The CDR3 DNA sequence: TGTGCCAGTAGTGACAGCTCTAATTCACCCCTCCACTTT. Translating gives CASSDSSNSPLHF. The rearrangement joins TRBV19 to TRBJ1-6; D might be TRBD1 (5 bases). Per germline, CDR1 LNHDA and CDR2 SQIVND (reference sequence). The CDR3 consists of 13 residues. Deletions cut 5 bases from V and 6 bases from J, with 8 bases between. Full variable domain (missing parts from reference TRBV19 and TRBJ1-6): DGGITQSPKYLFRKEGQNVTLSCEQNLNHDAMYWYRQDPGQGLRLIYYSQIVNDFQKGDIAEGYSVSREKKESFPLTVTSAQKNPTAFYLCASSDSSNSPLHFGNGTRLTVT.

CDR3 residues: CASSFSSGRNTGELFF. Written as DNA, the CDR3 is TGTGCCAGCAGCTTCTCGAGCGGGAGGAACACCGGGGAGCTGTTTTTT. The rearrangement uses TRBV5-5 and TRBJ2-2; 8 positions match TRBD2. From germline, CDR1 is SGHKS and CDR2 YYEKEE (reference sequence). The CDR3 has 16 residues. Trimming cost V 2 bases and J 1 base; bases outside gene matches: 4.

J is TRBJ1-5 and V is TRBV1; the D call of TRBD1 is as the table states it, not checked on the DNA. TRBV1 has pseudogene status. This CDR3 spans 21 amino acids. CDR3 bases: TGCGCCAGCAGCCAAGGAAGCGTTTTGGGGCTAAGAGATTATAGCAATCAGCCCCAGCATTTT. Encoded protein: CASSQGSVLGLRDYSNQPQHF.

V usage is TRBV5-6 and J usage is TRBJ2-3; D unresolved. Germline CDR1 is SGHDT and CDR2 is YYEEEE. The V gene lost 2 bases and the J gene lost 0 bases, with 4 bases spanning the gap. This CDR3 spans 13 amino acids. This chain's CDR3 is CASSFPSTDTQYF. CDR3 nucleotides: TGTGCCAGCAGCTTTCCTAGCACAGATACGCAGTATTTT.

This chain joins TRBV5-6 and TRBJ1-4; a weak D match, TRBD1 (5 bases). With 5 bases removed from V and 8 bases from J, the gap between germline ends came to 22 bases. The CDR3 extends over 16 amino acids. From germline, CDR1 is SGHDT and CDR2 YYEEEE. CDR3 nucleotides: TGTGCCAGCAGTTGGGGGGAGCCGGGACTCCTAGAAAAACTGTTTTTT. Translation gives CASSWGEPGLLEKLFF.

The rearrangement joins TRBV4-1 to TRBJ1-5; 8 bases map to TRBD1. J gave up 5 bases and V 4 bases, and 7 bases lay outside the gene matches. Per germline, CDR1 MGHRA and CDR2 YSYEKL. The CDR3 extends over 15 amino acids. CDR3 in amino acids: CASSPTGDTDQPQHF. The CDR3 DNA sequence: TGCGCCAGCAGCCCGACAGGGGATACGGATCAGCCCCAGCATTTT.

V is TRBV9 and J is TRBJ2-3, with D possibly TRBD1 on 5 matching bases. CDR3 length equals 14 residues. Germline-derived CDR1 and CDR2 are SGDLS and YYNGEE. Trimming took 2 bases from V and 6 from J, leaving 13 bases between them. CDR3 sequence reads: CASSVMGTGDTQYF. In DNA, the CDR3 is TGTGCCAGCAGCGTGATGGGAACAGGCGATACGCAGTATTTT.

The chain uses TRBV11-2 and TRBJ2-1; no clear D. This CDR3 comprises 13 residues. The germline V gene encodes CDR1 SGHAT and CDR2 FQNNGV. Trimming pared 4 bases from V and 8 bases from J, leaving 12 bases between. CDR3 bases: TGTGCCAGCAGCTCAAACTTAATTTATGAGCAGTTCTTC. Its translation: CASSSNLIYEQFF.

V usage is TRBV10-3 and J usage is TRBJ2-2; 9 nucleotides align to TRBD1. CDR1 is ENHRY, CDR2 SYGVKD, per germline. The V and J ends lost 4 bases and 3 bases, in that order; junction bases with no gene match: 0. The CDR3 loop spans 14 amino acids. In DNA, the CDR3 is TGTGCCATCAGTGGGGACAGGGACACCGGGGAGCTGTTTTTT. Encoded protein: CAISGDRDTGELFF.

The rearrangement links TRBV7-2 to TRBJ2-7, with TRBD2 matching 8 bases. CDR1 is SGHTA, CDR2 FQGNSA, per germline. Germline trimming cut 2 bases from V and 1 base from J; bases unmatched to any gene: 4. The CDR3 spans 15 residues. The CDR3 nucleotides read TGTGCCAGCAGCTTATATGGGACTAGTTCCTACGAGCAGTACTTC. Protein sequence: CASSLYGTSSYEQYF. Full variable domain (remainder filled in from reference TRBV7-2 and TRBJ2-7): GAGVSQSPSNKVTEKGKDVELRCDPISGHTALYWYRQSLGQGLEFLIYFQGNSAPDKSGLPSDRFSAERTGGSVSTLTIQRTQQEDSAVYLCASSLYGTSSYEQYFGPGTRLTVT.

This clone was counted only a few times. V is TRBV5-6 and J is TRBJ2-7, with D perhaps matching TRBD1 (6 bases). The V gene lost 0 bases and the J gene lost 3 bases, with 10 bases spanning the gap. Germline CDR1 reads SGHDT; CDR2 reads YYEEEE. This CDR3 has 14 residues. CDR3 protein: CASSLAGHLYEQYF. CDR3 in DNA: TGTGCCAGCAGCTTGGCGGGACACCTCTACGAGCAGTACTTC. The full variable domain, its missing parts supplied by reference TRBV5-6 and TRBJ2-7, is DAGVTQSPTHLIKTRGQQVTLRCSPKSGHDTVSWYQQALGQGPQFIFQYYEEEERQRGNFPDRFSGHQFPNYSSELNVNALLLGDSALYLCASSLAGHLYEQYFGPGTRLTVT.

The chain couples TRBV6-6 to TRBJ1-3, with 7 bases identical to TRBD1. The CDR3 length is 12 residues. CDR1 and CDR2 (germline): MNHNY, SVGAGI (reference sequence). J gave up 15 bases and V 2 bases, and 7 bases lay outside the gene matches. CDR3 region: CASSYHTGTEYF. DNA of the CDR3: TGTGCCAGCAGTTACCATACCGGGACAGAATATTTT.

The gene calls are TRBV15 and TRBJ2-5; TRBD2 aligns across 9 bases. The germline CDR1 and CDR2 sequences are LNHNV and YYDKDF (reference sequence). V lost 2 bases, J lost 3 bases, and 7 bases stayed unmatched. The CDR3 sequence is 16 residues long. The CDR3 region has the DNA TGTGCCACCAGCAGATCGCCGACTAGCGGTAAAGAGACCCAGTACTTC. It is translated as CATSRSPTSGKETQYF.

The CDR3 sequence: CASSLETAADSPLHF. CDR3 DNA sequence: TGCGCCAGCAGCTTGGAGACAGCCGCGGATTCACCCCTCCACTTT. The chain is built from TRBV5-1 and TRBJ1-6, with TRBD1 as a possible D gene (5 bases). CDR1 SGHRS and CDR2 YFSETQ come from the germline V gene. V was clipped by 0 bases and J by 8 bases, with 12 bases between them. This CDR3 contains 15 residues.

V and J are TRBV7-8 and TRBJ2-7, with 8 bases identical to TRBD2. The junction had 14 bases not matched to a gene; V was cut back by 6 bases and J by 4 bases. The CDR3 runs to 16 residues. Germline V gene data show CDR1 as SGHVS and CDR2 as FQNEAQ. DNA for the CDR3: TGTGCCAGCAGTCAAGCCCCACTAGCGGAAAAATACGAGCAGTACTTC. Translation: CASSQAPLAEKYEQYF.

The rearrangement joins TRBV19 to TRBJ1-5; 10 nucleotides match TRBD1. Germline CDR1 and CDR2: LNHDA and SQIVND (reference sequence). This CDR3 is built from 16 residues. J was trimmed by 5 bases and V by 4 bases; bases with no gene match: 8. CDR3 loop: CASSTLAGTGDQPQHF. DNA of the CDR3: TGTGCCAGTAGTACTCTCGCGGGGACAGGGGATCAGCCCCAGCATTTT.

The chain couples TRBV7-3 to TRBJ2-1; the match to TRBD2 covers 11 bases. Trimming removed 4 bases from V and 5 bases from J; junction bases left unmatched: 4. Germline V gene data show CDR1 as SGHTA and CDR2 as FQGTGA. The CDR3 covers 15 residues. CDR3 bases: TGTGCCAGCAGCTCTCCGGGACTAGCGGACAATGAGCAGTTCTTC. Amino acid sequence: CASSSPGLADNEQFF.